The TCR beta chain described here comes from a study of Graves' ophthalmopathy and Graves' hyperthyroidism. A remark on this clonotype: Its cognate antigen is unknown.

Other autoimmune diseases, uncontrolled infections, pregnancy or lactation ruled patients out of participation. Findings and limits, study-wide: A majority of expanded thyroid clonotypes exceeding 0.001 frequency were likewise present in blood.

CDR1 SEHNR and CDR2 FQNEAQ come from the germline V gene (reference sequence). This CDR3 is 15 amino acids long. V lost 1 base, J lost 14 bases, and 18 bases lay in between. The authors amplified TCR beta CDR3 regions, and they did so from RNA transcripts for repertoire sequencing. A first-round RT-PCR used HTBI primers, followed by a second-round multiplex PCR. Using its own MiXCR run on the multiplex PCR reads, TCRdb lists one record per CDR3 protein. The table lists 740,000 or so distinct CDR3 sequences, about 44% of them singletons, with about 40% in the top ten. This TCR came from an adult man with Graves' ophthalmopathy. The genes are TRBV7-9 and TRBJ1-6; D is possibly TRBD1 (6 bases). The sample was peripheral blood. The CDR3 coding sequence is TGTGCCAGCAGCTTAGAAGATAACAGGTACAGGGCCCTCCACTTT. It translates to CASSLEDNRYRALHF.